This is a list of T cell receptor beta chains from one sample in a study of blood T cells in healthy people across ages. MiXCR, applied by TCRdb to the 5' RACE reads, yields one record per CDR3 protein. Among about 900,000 distinct CDR3 sequences listed, about 44% were seen once. The material sequenced was blood. These TCRs come from a man under 40 in good health. Each CDR3 is given with its conserved first and last residue. The D gene is left open where the match is weak. Only some rows state a clone size, as once, few, many or a class for expanded clones.

J	D	size	V	DNA	CDR3
TRBJ2-7	.	few	TRBV10-3	TGTGCCATCAGTCCAACAGGGATCGAGCAGTACTTC	CAISPTGIEQYF
TRBJ1-6	.	.	TRBV7-8	TGTGCCAGCAGCTTAGTTTCGGTACGGGGAGGCAATTCACCCCTCCACTTT	CASSLVSVRGGNSPLHF
TRBJ1-2	.	.	TRBV20-1	TGCAGTGCTAGAGATCAGGGCTTAGGCTATGGCTACACCTTC	CSARDQGLGYGYTF
TRBJ2-5	.	.	TRBV7-9	TGTGCCAGCAGGAAAGATGTTCCAACAGAGACCCAGTACTTC	CASRKDVPTETQYF
TRBJ2-5	.	.	TRBV6-2/TRBV6-3	TGTGCCAGCAGTCCTGGACTGGAGAGGGGGACCCAGTACTTC	CASSPGLERGTQYF
TRBJ1-4	TRBD1	.	TRBV4-1	TGCGCCAGCAGCCGTACCGACAGGGTGAATAATGAAAAACTGTTTTTT	CASSRTDRVNNEKLFF
TRBJ2-1	.	.	TRBV7-2	TGTGCCAGCAGCGCAATGTGCAGAGACTTTTACAATGAGCAGTTCTTC	CASSAMCRDFYNEQFF
TRBJ1-1	.	few	TRBV6-5	TGTGCCAGCAGCAGGACCGATAACACTGAAGCTTTCTTT	CASSRTDNTEAFF
TRBJ1-5	.	few	TRBV20-1	TGCAGTGCCCAGATGGCGGGGGATAGCAATCAGCCCCAGCATTTT	CSAQMAGDSNQPQHF
TRBJ2-3	.	.	TRBV9	TGTGCCAGCAACGAGGATACGCAGTATTTT	CASNEDTQYF
TRBJ1-2	.	.	TRBV27	TGTGCCAGCAGTTGGATCGGGCAGGCGCCTTCCTACACCTTC	CASSWIGQAPSYTF
TRBJ2-5	.	.	TRBV29-1	TGCAGCGTTGGGACCATTCAACAAGAGACCCAGTACTTC	CSVGTIQQETQYF
TRBJ2-4	.	few	TRBV6-1	TGTGCCAGCAGTGAAGGACCGGGGGCTAAAGTAGCCAAAAACATTCAGTACTTC	CASSEGPGAKVAKNIQYF
TRBJ2-7	.	few	TRBV7-8	TGTGCCAGCAGCTCTCTGACAGACCTCTACGAGCAGTACTTC	CASSSLTDLYEQYF
TRBJ1-1	TRBD1	.	TRBV5-1	TGCGCCAGCAGCGCGGGACAGCTTAGGGAAGCTTTCTTT	CASSAGQLREAFF
TRBJ1-5	TRBD1	.	TRBV27	TGTGCCAGCAGTGGGGACAGTCAGGGCAATCAGCCCCAGCATTTT	CASSGDSQGNQPQHF
TRBJ2-3	TRBD2	few	TRBV4-3	TGCGCCAGCAGCCCCCAAAGCGGGGGATACACAGATACGCAGTATTTT	CASSPQSGGYTDTQYF
TRBJ1-5	.	.	TRBV4-1	TGCGCCAGCAGCCAAGTTCCCCCGGGCAATCAGCCCCAGCATTTT	CASSQVPPGNQPQHF
TRBJ2-1	TRBD1	few	TRBV25-1	TGTGCCAGCAGTGAATGGGACAGGGTATCCTACAATGAGCAGTTCTTC	CASSEWDRVSYNEQFF
TRBJ1-1	TRBD1	once	TRBV27	TGTGCCAGCAGTTCCTGGACAGGGGGCGCGAGGAACACTGAAGCTTTCTTT	CASSSWTGGARNTEAFF
TRBJ2-7	.	many	TRBV6-2/TRBV6-3	TGTGCCAGCAGTTACAGGGGCTCCTACGAGCAGTACTTC	CASSYRGSYEQYF
TRBJ2-7	.	.	TRBV18	TGTGCCAGCTCGCGAAGGGAATACGAGCAGTACTTC	CASSRREYEQYF
TRBJ2-7	.	.	TRBV7-6	TGTGCCAGCAGTCCGGAGAGTTTGGGGTACGAGCAGTACTTC	CASSPESLGYEQYF
TRBJ2-7	.	.	TRBV12-3/TRBV12-4	TGTGCCAGCAGTGGTGATCACAATGAGCAGTACTTC	CASSGDHNEQYF
TRBJ2-1	.	few	TRBV7-8	TGTGCCAGCAGCTCGGCGGCAGTATCCTACAATGAGCAGTTCTTC	CASSSAAVSYNEQFF
TRBJ2-7	.	.	TRBV29-1	TGCAGCGTTCAAGCCGGGGGCTACGAGCAGTACTTC	CSVQAGGYEQYF
TRBJ1-3	.	few	TRBV6-5	TGTGCCAGCAGTATGACAGGCTCTGGAAACACCATATATTTT	CASSMTGSGNTIYF
TRBJ1-3	.	.	TRBV25-1	TGTGCCAGCAGTGAACTTGGGGCTGGAAACACCATATATTTT	CASSELGAGNTIYF
TRBJ2-5	TRBD2	.	TRBV20-1	TGCAGTGCTAGAGTCGTTAGCGGGGGCCTTCAAGAGACCCAGTACTTC	CSARVVSGGLQETQYF
TRBJ2-7	.	.	TRBV27	TGTGCCAGCATTTTTGGACCCCAATTTTTCGAGCAGTACTTC	CASIFGPQFFEQYF
TRBJ1-3	TRBD1	.	TRBV13	TGTGCCAGCAGCTTAGGTACCGGGACAGGGTCTGGAAACACCATATATTTT	CASSLGTGTGSGNTIYF
TRBJ2-5	.	few	TRBV29-1	TGCAGCGTTGTGTGGACAGTTACCCAAGAGACCCAGTACTTC	CSVVWTVTQETQYF
TRBJ1-6	.	.	TRBV20-1	TGCAGTGCTAGAGGGACCGATTATAATTCACCCCTCCACTTT	CSARGTDYNSPLHF
TRBJ2-7	.	.	TRBV25-1	TGTGCCAGCAGAGCAGGGTTCGAGCAGTACTTC	CASRAGFEQYF
TRBJ1-4	.	few	TRBV14	TGTGCCAGCAGCCTTCCCCCAGCAGGGAGTAATGAAAAACTGTTTTTT	CASSLPPAGSNEKLFF
TRBJ2-1	.	.	TRBV12-3/TRBV12-4	TGTGCCAGCAGTGACCCGACAGACTACAATGAGCAGTTCTTC	CASSDPTDYNEQFF
TRBJ1-2	TRBD1	.	TRBV7-9	TGTGCCAGCGGAACCGGGACAGGGCAATATGGCTACACCTTC	CASGTGTGQYGYTF
TRBJ1-1	.	few	TRBV27	TGTGCCAGCAGTTGGTCCAGGGATATGAACACTGAAGCTTTCTTT	CASSWSRDMNTEAFF